This T cell receptor (beta chain) was identified in a study of cytomegalovirus exposure and HLA in healthy donors. Findings of the study overall: Previously analyzed data showed that most TCR beta V segments were productive at a frequency of about 87% or about 30%. Most TCR sequences proved rare, with some public TCRs found in many donors.

60 Vbeta and 13 Jbeta primers were used in PCR. Assay used: immunoSEQ multiplex PCR; TCRdb lists only in-frame clones, some missing. This table holds approximately 160,000 clones, 65% to 70% found once. V lost 3 bases, J lost 6 bases, and 9 bases lay in between. The CDR3 covers 12 residues. CDR1 SGHDT and CDR2 YYEEEE come from the germline V gene. This clone has a handful of counts. Its antigen is unidentified. This TCR was recovered from a woman under 30 in good health and CMV-seropositive. Sequences were obtained from PBMCs. This chain uses TRBV5-6 with TRBJ1-1; D gene ambiguous. The CDR3 sequence: CASSWEFAEAFF. The CDR3 bases are TGTGCCAGCAGCTGGGAGTTTGCTGAAGCTTTCTTT.